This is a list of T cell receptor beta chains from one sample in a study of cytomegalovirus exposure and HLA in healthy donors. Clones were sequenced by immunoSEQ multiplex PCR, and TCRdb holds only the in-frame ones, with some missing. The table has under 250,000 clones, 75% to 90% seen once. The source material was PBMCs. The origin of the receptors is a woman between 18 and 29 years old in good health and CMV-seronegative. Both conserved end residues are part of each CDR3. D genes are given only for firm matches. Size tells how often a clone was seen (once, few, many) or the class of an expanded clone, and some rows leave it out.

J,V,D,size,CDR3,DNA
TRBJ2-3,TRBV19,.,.,CASSRGYGQTSTDTQYF,TGTGCCAGTAGCCGAGGGTATGGCCAGACTAGCACAGATACGCAGTATTTT
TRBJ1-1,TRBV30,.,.,CAWSVLRGNTEAFF,TGTGCCTGGAGTGTACTGAGGGGGAACACTGAAGCTTTCTTT
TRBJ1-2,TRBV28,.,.,CASSWGTSRGYTF,TGTGCCAGCAGTTGGGGGACATCTAGGGGCTACACCTTC
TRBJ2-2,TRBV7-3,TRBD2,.,CASSLNSGTSGAGELFF,TGTGCCAGCAGCTTAAATTCCGGGACTAGCGGAGCCGGGGAGCTGTTTTTT
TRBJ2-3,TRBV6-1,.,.,CASSVKRAPDTQYF,TGTGCCAGCAGTGTAAAGCGGGCTCCAGATACGCAGTATTTT
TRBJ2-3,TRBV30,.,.,CAWSGSGLGDTQYF,TGTGCCTGGAGTGGGTCAGGTTTAGGAGATACGCAGTATTTT
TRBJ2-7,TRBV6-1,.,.,CASSTGTRQYF,TGTGCCAGCAGCACCGGGACCAGACAGTACTTC
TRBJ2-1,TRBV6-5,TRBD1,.,CASSHLGQGEQFF,TGTGCCAGCAGCCACCTCGGACAGGGGGAGCAGTTCTTC
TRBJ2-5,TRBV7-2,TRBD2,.,CASSLVRGGAETQYF,TGTGCCAGCAGCTTAGTGCGCGGGGGGGCGGAGACCCAGTACTTC
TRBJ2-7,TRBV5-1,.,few,CASSLDPHNTGNYEQYF,TGCGCCAGCAGCTTGGATCCTCACAACACAGGGAACTACGAGCAGTACTTC
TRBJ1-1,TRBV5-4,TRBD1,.,CASSFTGGTEAFF,TGTGCCAGCAGCTTTACAGGGGGCACTGAAGCTTTCTTT
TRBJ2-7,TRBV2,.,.,CASSYHSGYEQYF,TGTGCCAGCAGTTATCATTCTGGGTACGAGCAGTACTTC
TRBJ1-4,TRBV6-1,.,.,CASSDRAAKEEKLFF,TGTGCCAGCAGTGATCGGGCAGCCAAGGAGGAAAAACTGTTTTTT
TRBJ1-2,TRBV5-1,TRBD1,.,CASSDPGTAYGYTF,TGCGCCAGCAGCGACCCCGGGACAGCGTATGGCTACACCTTC
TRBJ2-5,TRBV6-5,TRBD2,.,CASSGTSGSGETQYF,TGTGCCAGCAGTGGGACTAGCGGGAGCGGTGAGACCCAGTACTTC
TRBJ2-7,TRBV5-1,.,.,CASSLPQSGRNSYEQYF,TGCGCCAGCAGCTTGCCTCAATCGGGCAGGAACTCCTACGAGCAGTACTTC
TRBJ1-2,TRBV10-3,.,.,CAISEHDDVPGYTF,TGTGCCATCAGTGAACACGACGACGTCCCTGGCTACACCTTC
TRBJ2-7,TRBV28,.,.,CASSLDRERTYEQYF,TGTGCCAGCAGTTTAGACAGAGAACGGACCTACGAGCAGTACTTC
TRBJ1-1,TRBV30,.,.,CAWGLGTGGPGEAFF,TGTGCCTGGGGGTTGGGGACCGGGGGACCGGGAGAGGCTTTCTTT
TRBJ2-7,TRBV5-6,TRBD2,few,CASSRRGGGYEQYF,TGTGCCAGCAGCCGGCGGGGGGGCGGCTACGAGCAGTACTTC
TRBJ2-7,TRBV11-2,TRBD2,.,CASTQWTSAYEQYF,TGTGCCAGCACCCAATGGACTAGCGCCTACGAGCAGTACTTC
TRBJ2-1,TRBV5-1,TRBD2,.,CASSPGLAGGVSPEFF,TGCGCCAGCAGCCCCGGACTAGCGGGAGGGGTCTCCCCTGAGTTCTTC
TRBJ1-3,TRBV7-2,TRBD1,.,CASSLNSIRDRSGNTIYF,TGTGCCAGCAGCTTAAACTCCATACGGGACAGATCTGGAAACACCATATATTTT
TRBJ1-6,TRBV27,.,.,CASGTASSYNSPLHF,TGTGCCAGCGGGACGGCCAGCTCCTATAATTCACCCCTCCACTTT
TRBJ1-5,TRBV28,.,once,CASSFRAGSQPQHF,TGTGCCAGCAGTTTTAGGGCAGGTAGTCAGCCCCAGCATTTT
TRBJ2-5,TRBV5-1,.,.,CASSAPTGAWDQETQYF,TGCGCCAGCAGCGCCCCTACGGGCGCGTGGGATCAAGAGACCCAGTACTTC
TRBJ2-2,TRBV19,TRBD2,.,CASSTRFSGSGTGELFF,TGTGCCAGTAGTACCCGATTTAGCGGGAGCGGCACCGGGGAGCTGTTTTTT
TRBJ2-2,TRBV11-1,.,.,CASSALPGRTGELFF,TGTGCCAGCAGCGCCCTTCCGGGACGGACCGGGGAGCTGTTTTTT
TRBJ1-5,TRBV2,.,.,CASSDWGVDQPQHF,TGTGCCAGCAGTGACTGGGGGGTCGATCAGCCCCAGCATTTT
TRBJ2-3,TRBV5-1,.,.,CASNSGLSTDTQYF,TGCGCCAGCAACTCGGGACTCAGCACAGATACGCAGTATTTT
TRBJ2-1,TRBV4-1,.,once,CASSQTGATGWEQFF,TGCGCCAGCAGCCAGACCGGGGCTACAGGCTGGGAGCAGTTCTTC
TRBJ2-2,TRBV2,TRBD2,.,CATFPRGGSNTGELFF,TGTGCCACCTTCCCCCGCGGGGGGAGTAACACCGGGGAGCTGTTTTTT
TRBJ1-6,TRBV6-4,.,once,CASRTENSPLHF,TGTGCCAGCAGGACAGAGAATTCACCCCTCCACTTT
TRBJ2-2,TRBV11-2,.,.,CASSQSGTSAGELFF,TGTGCCAGCAGCCAAAGCGGGACAAGCGCCGGGGAGCTGTTTTTT
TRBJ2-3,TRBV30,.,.,CAWSVPTPGAGVVDTQYF,TGTGCCTGGAGTGTACCCACCCCCGGGGCAGGGGTGGTGGATACGCAGTATTTT
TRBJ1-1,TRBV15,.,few,CATSRELNTEAFF,TGTGCCACCAGCAGAGAATTGAACACTGAAGCTTTCTTT
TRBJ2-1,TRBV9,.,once,CASSVTEGEQFF,TGTGCCAGCAGCGTAACGGAGGGGGAGCAGTTCTTC
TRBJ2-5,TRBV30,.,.,CAWNPRRLEVKETQYF,TGTGCCTGGAACCCTCGCCGGCTAGAGGTGAAAGAGACCCAGTACTTC
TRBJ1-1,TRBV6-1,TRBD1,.,CASSEGDRGSEAFF,TGTGCCAGCAGTGAAGGAGACAGGGGCTCTGAAGCTTTCTTT
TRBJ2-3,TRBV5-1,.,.,CASRGSPPTDTQYF,TGCGCCAGCCGGGGAAGCCCCCCCACAGATACGCAGTATTTT
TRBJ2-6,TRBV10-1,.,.,CASMANVLTF,TGCGCCAGCATGGCCAACGTCCTGACTTTC
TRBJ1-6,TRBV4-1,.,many,CASSQESGMATDSPLHF,TGCGCCAGCAGCCAAGAGTCTGGAATGGCGACTGATTCACCCCTCCACTTT
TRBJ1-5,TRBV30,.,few,CAWSSGGGNQPQHF,TGTGCCTGGAGTTCGGGTGGGGGCAATCAGCCCCAGCATTTT
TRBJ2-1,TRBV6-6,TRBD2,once,CASSYGLAGRNEQFF,TGTGCCAGCAGTTACGGGCTAGCGGGAAGGAATGAGCAGTTCTTC
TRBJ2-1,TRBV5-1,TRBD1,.,CASSPPNRGYEQFF,TGCGCCAGCAGCCCGCCTAACAGGGGCTATGAGCAGTTCTTC
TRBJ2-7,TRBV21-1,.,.,CASSKGGLSIEKQYF,TGTGCCAGCAGCAAGGGGGGGCTCTCCATTGAGAAGCAGTACTTC
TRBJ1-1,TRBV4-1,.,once,CASSQDGAGLNTEAFF,TGCGCCAGCAGCCAAGATGGTGCGGGGCTGAACACTGAAGCTTTCTTT
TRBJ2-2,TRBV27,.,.,CASSPNTGELFF,TGTGCCAGCAGTCCAAACACCGGGGAGCTGTTTTTT
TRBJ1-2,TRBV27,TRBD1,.,CASRLGTGGGYTF,TGTGCCAGCAGACTGGGGACAGGGGGCGGCTACACCTTC
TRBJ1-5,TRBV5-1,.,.,CASSAHQSGTPQHF,TGCGCCAGCAGCGCCCATCAGTCGGGCACGCCCCAGCATTTT
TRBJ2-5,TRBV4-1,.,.,CASSQGYSETQYF,TGCGCCAGCAGCCAAGGGTACAGTGAGACCCAGTACTTC
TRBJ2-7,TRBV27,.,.,CASSPRTEYYEQYF,TGTGCCAGCAGTCCAAGGACTGAATACTACGAGCAGTACTTC
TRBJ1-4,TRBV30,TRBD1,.,CAWNPMGQGVEKLFF,TGTGCCTGGAATCCGATGGGACAGGGGGTTGAAAAACTGTTTTTT
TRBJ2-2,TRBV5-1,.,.,CASSLETHGAGELFF,TGCGCCAGCAGCTTGGAGACCCACGGCGCCGGGGAGCTGTTTTTT
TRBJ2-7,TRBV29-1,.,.,CSVEGGTPREQYF,TGCAGCGTTGAAGGCGGGACCCCCCGCGAGCAGTACTTC
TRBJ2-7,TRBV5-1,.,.,CASSSVDRSSYEQYF,TGCGCCAGCAGCTCTGTTGACAGGAGCTCCTACGAGCAGTACTTC
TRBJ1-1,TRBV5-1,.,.,CASSLSSPNTEAFF,TGCGCCAGCAGCTTATCTTCCCCGAACACTGAAGCTTTCTTT
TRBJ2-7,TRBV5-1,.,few,CASSSITGITEQYF,TGCGCCAGCAGCTCTATCACGGGCATAACCGAGCAGTACTTC
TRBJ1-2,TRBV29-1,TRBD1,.,CSAPSDRADYGYTF,TGCAGCGCCCCCTCAGACAGGGCTGACTATGGCTACACCTTC